This T cell receptor beta chain was identified in a study of T cell responses to AZD1222 COVID-19 vaccine. Note on this clone: What it binds is not known.

Study-level results: Baseline testing showed seropositivity in only five or six AZD1222 recipients.

Clones were sequenced by immunoSEQ multiplex PCR, and TCRdb holds only the in-frame ones, with some missing. The sample has 100,000 to 120,000 clones, about 82% seen once. Trimming cost V 4 bases and J 5 bases; bases outside gene matches: 13. The CDR3 spans 17 residues. In germline, CDR1 is KGHDR, CDR2 SFDVKD. This sequence was found in an adult in good health. The sample in question was peripheral blood, obtained on day 0 of AZD1222 vaccination. This chain connects TRBV24-1 to TRBJ2-1; 7 positions match TRBD2. The CDR3 DNA reads as TGTGCCACCAGTGACTCCGTGGGACTACTCCAGAACAATGAGCAGTTCTTC. It translates to CATSDSVGLLQNNEQFF.